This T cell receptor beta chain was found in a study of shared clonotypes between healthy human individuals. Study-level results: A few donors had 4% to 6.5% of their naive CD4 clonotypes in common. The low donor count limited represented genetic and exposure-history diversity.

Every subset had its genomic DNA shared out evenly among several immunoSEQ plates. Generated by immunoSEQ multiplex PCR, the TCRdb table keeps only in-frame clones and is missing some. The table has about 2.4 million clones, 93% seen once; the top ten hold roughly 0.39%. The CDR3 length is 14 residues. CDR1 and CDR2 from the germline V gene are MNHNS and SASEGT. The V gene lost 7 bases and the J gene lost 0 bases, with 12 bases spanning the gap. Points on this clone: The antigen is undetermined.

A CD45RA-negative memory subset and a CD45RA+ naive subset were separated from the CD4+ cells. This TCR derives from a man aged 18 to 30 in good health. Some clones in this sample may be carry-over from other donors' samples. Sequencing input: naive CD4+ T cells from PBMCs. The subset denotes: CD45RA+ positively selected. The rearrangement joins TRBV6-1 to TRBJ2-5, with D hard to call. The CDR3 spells CASKWSGYQETQYF. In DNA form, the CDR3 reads TGTGCCAGCAAGTGGTCTGGGTACCAAGAGACCCAGTACTTC.